These T cell receptor beta chains were read from a single sample in a study of blood T cell repertoires in COVID-19. Data came from immunoSEQ multiplex PCR; TCRdb stores just in-frame clones and leaves some out. Counted here are under 300,000 clones, over 70% occurring once; the ten biggest clones make up approximately 5.3%. Sequenced input: peripheral blood. The source is an elderly man with acute or convalescent COVID-19. Both conserved end residues are part of each CDR3. A D gene is named only where the DNA matches it firmly. Not all rows give a size; the values are once, few, many and, for expanded clones, a class.

j_call d_call clone_size v_call cdr3_aa cdr3_nt
TRBJ2-7 . . TRBV24-1 CATSEPGETYEQYF TGTGCCACCAGTGAGCCGGGGGAAACCTACGAGCAGTACTTC
TRBJ1-4 TRBD1 few TRBV5-1 CASSWTGGDGEKLFF TGCGCCAGCAGCTGGACAGGGGGCGATGGTGAAAAACTGTTTTTT
TRBJ1-2 TRBD1 . TRBV18 CASGDSRNYGYTF TGTGCCAGCGGGGACAGTCGGAACTATGGCTACACCTTC
TRBJ2-3 TRBD2 . TRBV5-4 CASSYGTSGSTDTQYF TGTGCCAGCAGCTATGGGACTAGCGGGAGTACAGATACGCAGTATTTT
TRBJ1-6 . . TRBV7-8 CASSDRNSPLHF TGTGCCAGCAGCGACAGAAATTCACCCCTCCACTTT
TRBJ1-1 . . TRBV18 CASSLGGTPNTEAFF TGTGCCAGCTCACTGGGTGGGACACCGAACACTGAAGCTTTCTTT
TRBJ2-5 . . TRBV5-1 CASSLVGGQETQYF TGCGCCAGCAGCTTGGTCGGGGGGCAGGAGACCCAGTACTTC
TRBJ2-7 TRBD1 . TRBV30 CAWSRGTGRYEQYF TGTGCCTGGAGCCGGGGGACAGGGAGGTATGAGCAGTACTTC
TRBJ2-2 TRBD2 . TRBV5-4 CASSTGLAGDTGELFF TGTGCCAGCAGCACGGGACTAGCGGGAGATACCGGGGAGCTGTTTTTT
TRBJ2-2 . . TRBV29-1 CSVPGPQTENTGELFF TGCAGCGTCCCAGGACCGCAGACAGAGAACACCGGGGAGCTGTTTTTT
TRBJ1-2 . . TRBV3-1/TRBV3-2 CASSLGVRAGGYTF TGTGCCAGCAGCCTGGGAGTAAGGGCTGGCGGCTACACCTTC
TRBJ2-1 . . TRBV5-5 CASSNLAGLDYNEQFF TGTGCCAGCAGCAACCTAGCCGGGTTGGACTACAATGAGCAGTTCTTC
TRBJ1-6 . . TRBV5-1 CASSLGGGSFYNSPLHF TGCGCCAGCAGCTTGGGAGGCGGATCGTTCTATAATTCACCCCTCCACTTT
TRBJ1-6 . . TRBV12-3/TRBV12-4 CASSLAGYSPLHF TGTGCCAGCAGTTTAGCCGGGTATTCACCCCTCCACTTT
TRBJ2-7 TRBD2 . TRBV2 CASRDSGRAEGEQYF TGTGCCAGCAGGGATAGCGGGAGGGCCGAAGGCGAGCAGTACTTC
TRBJ1-4 . . TRBV5-1 CASSLGAVRGDEKLFF TGCGCCAGCAGCTTGGGAGCAGTCCGGGGAGATGAAAAACTGTTTTTT
TRBJ1-1 . . TRBV5-1 CASSPGQPNTEAFF TGCGCCAGCAGCCCTGGACAGCCGAACACTGAAGCTTTCTTT
TRBJ2-1 TRBD2 . TRBV3-1/TRBV3-2 CASSQWGAGATNEQFF TGTGCCAGCAGCCAATGGGGAGCGGGAGCGACCAATGAGCAGTTCTTC
TRBJ1-1 . . TRBV5-1 CASSSLDGTEAFF TGCGCCAGCAGCTCCTTAGACGGGACTGAAGCTTTCTTT
TRBJ1-5 . . TRBV6-1 CASSEQRVSNQPQHF TGTGCCAGCAGTGAACAGCGAGTTAGCAATCAGCCCCAGCATTTT
TRBJ2-3 TRBD1 . TRBV27 CASSARGILTDTQYF TGTGCCAGCAGTGCCAGGGGGATTCTCACAGATACGCAGTATTTT
TRBJ2-7 TRBD2 . TRBV19 CASSPPGTSGRAGEQYF TGTGCCAGTAGTCCCCCCGGGACTAGCGGGAGGGCCGGCGAGCAGTACTTC
TRBJ2-2 . . TRBV27 CASSLSAGPTGELFF TGTGCCAGCAGTTTATCGGCAGGGCCCACCGGGGAGCTGTTTTTT
TRBJ2-2 TRBD2 . TRBV24-1 CATSTSGLNTGELFF TGTGCCACCAGCACTAGCGGGCTGAACACCGGGGAGCTGTTTTTT
TRBJ1-5 . . TRBV5-1 CASSVEQGSQPQHF TGCGCCAGCAGCGTCGAACAGGGTTCCCAGCCCCAGCATTTT
TRBJ1-5 TRBD1 . TRBV5-1 CASSLGQANQPQHF TGCGCCAGCAGCCTAGGACAGGCCAATCAGCCCCAGCATTTT
TRBJ2-7 . . TRBV11-2 CASSSGIYEQYF TGTGCCAGCAGCTCCGGGATTTACGAGCAGTACTTC
TRBJ2-5 TRBD2 . TRBV27 CASSFRASGRAARETQYF TGTGCCAGCAGTTTTAGGGCTAGCGGGAGGGCCGCTCGAGAGACCCAGTACTTC
TRBJ1-2 . few TRBV12-3/TRBV12-4 CASREGGSYGYTF TGTGCCAGCAGGGAGGGGGGGAGCTATGGCTACACCTTC